Here is one T cell receptor (beta chain) with its context. Its antigen is undetermined. cDNA reverse transcribed from extracted RNA served as the sequencing template. TCRdb's copy holds only in-frame clones and misses some; the assay was immunoSEQ multiplex PCR. The profile shows about 200,000 clones, 57% of them singletons. These data come from a study of CD8+ T cells in alopecia areata. Overall study: For the treated group, dosing was oral tofacitinib at 5 to 10 mg twice daily.

Points from the study as a whole: Higher clonality was seen in lesional scalp than in normal scalp, especially in alopecia totalis/universalis.

Collection of lesional scalp punch biopsies and peripheral blood was performed in alopecia areata patients. Sequencing was performed on CD4+ T cells sorted from blood, taken at week 0. The clonotype originates from a human donor with alopecia areata.

CDR3 nucleotide sequence: TGTGCCAGCAGTGGCGGGGACAGGGGGAGATCCAACGTCCTGACTTTC. This gives the protein CASSGGDRGRSNVLTF. This chain connects TRBV2 to TRBJ2-6; 11 bases are shared with TRBD1. The CDR3 spans 16 residues. CDR1 SNHLY and CDR2 FYNNEI come from the germline V gene. Germline trimming cut 4 bases from V and 8 bases from J; bases unmatched to any gene: 7.